The 26 T cell receptor beta chains below were found in one sample sequenced in a study of T-cell reconstitution after alpha-beta-depleted transplantation in children. Using unique molecular identifiers, the investigators prepared the TCRbeta library. TCRdb re-analysed the PCR reads in MiXCR, keeping a single row per CDR3 protein. This table holds approximately 590,000 distinct CDR3 sequences, over 9.5% found once. The sequencing here drew on PBMCs from the stem cell graft donor, taken from the stem cell graft. These receptor sequences come from a human donor who donated a stem cell graft to a child with acute myeloid leukemia.

This clonotype has a count of ten or more. This chain connects TRBV27 to TRBJ2-7, with D hard to call. Germline-derived CDR1 and CDR2 are MNHEY and SMNVEV (reference sequence). Trimming stripped 4 bases from V and 9 bases from J, with 10 bases between. The CDR3 has 11 residues. For the CDR3, the DNA is TGTGCCAGCAGTTCCCCCACCAGGCAGTACTTC. Its protein is CASSSPTRQYF.

This clonotype was observed many times. The chain has TRBV20-1 and TRBJ1-3; unclear D gene. CDR1 and CDR2 from the germline V gene are DFQATT and SNEGSKA (reference sequence). The ends were cut back, 1 base at V and 0 bases at J, with 7 bases in the middle. The CDR3 consists of 14 residues. CDR3 protein: CSARASTSGNTIYF. The CDR3 DNA reads as TGCAGTGCTAGAGCGTCAACCTCTGGAAACACCATATATTTT.

This clonotype showed up just a few times. The chain employs TRBV5-1 and TRBJ2-2; 7 positions agree with TRBD2. Germline V gene lookup returns CDR1 SGHRS and CDR2 YFSETQ. This CDR3 is 17 amino acids long. After removal of 1 base from V and 1 base from J, the junction contained 7 bases not matched to a gene. CDR3 loop: CASSLHRGGGNTGELFF. The CDR3 bases are TGCGCCAGCAGCTTGCACCGCGGCGGGGGGAACACCGGGGAGCTGTTTTTT.

This chain links TRBV6-2 or TRBV6-3 with TRBJ2-3; D call uncertain. V gave up 6 bases and J gave up 7 bases, with 8 bases separating them. There are 11 residues in the CDR3. Germline CDR1 reads MNHEY; CDR2 reads SVGEGT. The CDR3 is CASRTLYTQYF. The CDR3 DNA follows: TGTGCCAGCAGGACGCTTTATACGCAGTATTTT.

This clonotype was seen ten or more times. The V call is TRBV24-1, the J call TRBJ2-1; 9 bases agree with TRBD2. Losses at the gene ends were 4 bases for V and 8 bases for J; bases not matched to a gene: 11. The germline gives CDR1 KGHDR, CDR2 SFDVKD. The length of the CDR3 is 16 residues. The CDR3 is CATSDLAGLAMDEQFF. For the CDR3, the DNA is TGTGCCACCAGTGACCTAGCGGGGCTAGCGATGGATGAGCAGTTCTTC.

This chain links TRBV20-1 with TRBJ2-1, with TRBD2 as a possible D gene (5 bases). V was cut by 4 bases and J by 4 bases, with 20 bases left in between. Germline CDR1 DFQATT, CDR2 SNEGSKA (reference sequence). The CDR3 is 16 residues long. Here the CDR3 DNA reads TGCAGTGCTAACCCAGCCTTAGCGCGAGAATACAATGAGCAGTTCTTC. This translates into CSANPALAREYNEQFF.

CDR3 nucleotides: TGCAGCGTCCTGGCCTCAGCCCGAGCTTTCTTT. Protein: CSVLASARAFF. This chain uses TRBV29-1 with TRBJ1-1, with D uncertain. This CDR3 contains 11 residues. The V and J ends lost 6 bases and 10 bases respectively, with 15 bases between them. Germline CDR1 is SQVTM and CDR2 is ANQGSEA.

The table lists this clonotype with a count of one. The chain carries TRBV11-2 and TRBJ1-4; TRBD1 might be the D (5 bases). CDR1 SGHAT and CDR2 FQNNGV come from the germline V gene. V lost 0 bases, J lost 7 bases, and 12 bases lay in between. The CDR3 spans 15 residues. The CDR3 spells CASSLESRRGEKLFF. In DNA form, the CDR3 reads TGTGCCAGCAGCTTAGAGTCTAGGAGGGGTGAAAAACTGTTTTTT.

The chain recombines TRBV29-1 with TRBJ2-5, with D tentatively TRBD1 (6 bases). From germline, CDR1 is SQVTM and CDR2 ANQGSEA. The V end lost 0 bases, the J end lost 5 bases, and 16 bases lay between the germline ends. The CDR3 has 15 residues. The CDR3, as DNA: TGCAGCGTTGAAGACGGGCCAGGGGATTTTGAGACCCAGTACTTC. Residues: CSVEDGPGDFETQYF. Full variable domain (rest looked up from reference TRBV29-1 and TRBJ2-5): SAVISQKPSRDICQRGTSLTIQCQVDSQVTMMFWYRQQPGQSLTLIATANQGSEATYESGFVIDKFPISRPNLTFSTLTVSNMSPEDSSIYLCSVEDGPGDFETQYFGPGTRLLVL.

The rearrangement uses TRBV11-3 and TRBJ2-1; TRBD2 aligns across 8 bases. V trimming: 5 bases; J trimming: 6 bases; junction bases outside the gene matches: 6. Germline lookup yields CDR1 SGHNT and CDR2 YENEEA. CDR3 length: 14 amino acids. The CDR3: CASSGSGRSNEQFF. The CDR3 coding sequence is TGTGCCAGCAGCGGCAGCGGGAGATCCAATGAGCAGTTCTTC.

This clonotype appeared many times. The chain joins TRBV11-1 to TRBJ2-7; D gene uncertain. The CDR3 is made up of 15 amino acids. Trimming took off 2 bases at V and 3 bases at J, with 14 bases between the two ends. Per germline, CDR1 SGHAT and CDR2 FQDESV (reference sequence). This CDR3 is CASSLPEFPGYEQYF. Written as DNA, the CDR3 is TGTGCCAGCAGCTTACCGGAGTTCCCGGGCTACGAGCAGTACTTC.

The chain links TRBV7-3 to TRBJ2-1; D uncertain. V dropped 2 bases and J dropped 6 bases, with 8 bases sitting between them. The CDR3 sequence is 13 residues long. CDR1 is SGHTA and CDR2 is FQGTGA in the germline V gene. The CDR3 protein is CASSLLGINEQFF. The CDR3 DNA sequence: TGTGCCAGCAGCTTACTAGGGATCAATGAGCAGTTCTTC.

This clonotype turned up a few times. V usage is TRBV11-2 and J usage is TRBJ2-7; D is possibly TRBD1 (5 bases). V was pared by 5 bases and J by 6 bases, with 17 bases between. Germline V gene sequence: CDR1 SGHAT, CDR2 FQNNGV. The CDR3 consists of 14 residues. The CDR3 is CASSLPRVGPEQYF. The DNA of the CDR3 is TGTGCCAGCAGCCTACCGCGTGTGGGGCCCGAGCAGTACTTC. Together with reference TRBV11-2 and TRBJ2-7, the CDR3 gives the full variable domain: EAGVAQSPRYKIIEKRQSVAFWCNPISGHATLYWYQQILGQGPKLLIQFQNNGVVDDSQLPKDRFSAERLKGVDSTLKIQPAKLEDSAVYLCASSLPRVGPEQYFGPGTRLTVT.

This clonotype was seen at least ten times. CDR3 in amino acids: CASSPVIGGGSGELFF. The CDR3 nucleotides are TGTGCCAGCAGCCCAGTCATAGGGGGAGGATCCGGGGAGCTGTTTTTT. The rearrangement uses TRBV9 and TRBJ2-2, with D perhaps assigned TRBD1 or TRBD2 (6 bases each). The CDR3 runs 16 residues. V was cut by 4 bases and J by 6 bases, with 19 bases left in between. Germline V gene data show CDR1 as SGDLS and CDR2 as YYNGEE.

The chain employs TRBV10-3 and TRBJ2-1; tentative D call: TRBD2 (6 bases). The CDR3 is 16 residues long. Germline V gene sequence: CDR1 ENHRY, CDR2 SYGVKD. V was shortened by 7 bases and J by 10 bases, with 26 bases between the two germline ends. As DNA, the CDR3 is TGTGCCATCACCGAATCCGGGACTTCCTCTGTACGGGAGCAGTTCTTC. It yields the protein CAITESGTSSVREQFF.

Concerning this clonotype: One end of the junction is discordant with germline, which a read error may explain. The chain carries TRBV4-3 and TRBJ2-1; the D gene is possibly TRBD2 (5 bases). The CDR3 has 16 amino acids. Germline V gene lookup returns CDR1 LGHNA and CDR2 YSLEER. The chain's CDR3 is CASSQDGLPTGDERFF. CDR3 sequence (DNA): TGCGCCAGCAGCCAAGATGGACTCCCCACTGGGGATGAGCGGTTCTTC.

This clonotype was counted many times. V usage is TRBV11-2 and J usage is TRBJ1-1; 9 positions match TRBD1. Trimming took 5 bases from V and 8 from J; bases not matched to a gene: 6. Germline lookup yields CDR1 SGHAT and CDR2 FQNNGV. This CDR3 has 13 residues. The DNA for the CDR3 is TGTGCCAGCAGCATCGACGGACAGGGGGAAGCTTTCTTT. It codes for CASSIDGQGEAFF. The full variable domain, in which reference TRBV11-2 and TRBJ1-1 provide the parts outside the CDR3, is EAGVAQSPRYKIIEKRQSVAFWCNPISGHATLYWYQQILGQGPKLLIQFQNNGVVDDSQLPKDRFSAERLKGVDSTLKIQPAKLEDSAVYLCASSIDGQGEAFFGQGTRLTVV.

The rearrangement links TRBV29-1 to TRBJ1-1; tentatively, D is TRBD1 (6 bases). Per the germline V gene, CDR1 is SQVTM and CDR2 is ANQGSEA. There are 15 residues in the CDR3. V lost 2 bases, J lost 5 bases, and 18 bases lay in between. In nucleotides, the CDR3 is TGCAGCGTTGAAAGAGGGATTGACAGGAAAACTGAAGCTTTCTTT. Its protein product is CSVERGIDRKTEAFF.

This clonotype was picked up many times. The chain is built from TRBV20-1 and TRBJ2-7; tentatively, D is TRBD1 (6 bases). This CDR3 region has 13 residues. Germline CDR1 reads DFQATT; CDR2 reads SNEGSKA (reference sequence). V gave up 6 bases and J gave up 4 bases, with 16 bases separating them. The CDR3 protein is CSAQTGRGYEQYF. CDR3 DNA: TGCAGTGCCCAGACAGGAAGGGGGTACGAGCAGTACTTC.

The chain joins TRBV29-1 to TRBJ1-2; D gene uncertain. This CDR3 has 12 amino acids. V lost 4 bases and J lost 2, with 8 bases in between. CDR1 and CDR2 (germline): SQVTM, ANQGSEA. CDR3 sequence reads: CSVGGLNYGYTF. The CDR3 nucleotides read TGCAGCGTTGGTGGCCTGAACTATGGCTACACCTTC.

This clonotype was recorded many times. The chain couples TRBV6-1 to TRBJ2-3; D unresolved. Looked up from germline, CDR1 is MNHNS and CDR2 is SASEGT. CDR3 length: 13 amino acids. Trimming shortened V by 10 bases and J by 7 bases, and 18 bases separated the two germline ends. CDR3 sequence: CATINPIAHTQYF. CDR3 in DNA: TGTGCCACCATAAATCCGATAGCTCATACGCAGTATTTT.

There are many counts of this clonotype. The CDR3 protein is CASSLAGGPRNEQFF. CDR3 nucleotides: TGTGCCAGCAGTTTGGCGGGAGGGCCCAGGAATGAGCAGTTCTTC. This chain uses TRBV12-3 or TRBV12-4 with TRBJ2-1; TRBD2 matches 9 bases. The trim removed 3 bases at V and 7 bases at J, leaving 7 bases unmatched. This CDR3 region has 15 residues.

This clonotype was recorded many times. The rearrangement links TRBV10-3 to TRBJ2-1; weak D call: TRBD2 (5 bases). Per the germline V gene, CDR1 is ENHRY and CDR2 is SYGVKD. CDR3 length: 14 amino acids. V was clipped by 2 bases and J by 5 bases, with 10 bases between them. DNA of the CDR3: TGTGCCATCAGTGAGGGTAGCGAGAACAATGAGCAGTTCTTC. Amino acids: CAISEGSENNEQFF.

This clonotype was detected ten times or more. The V gene is TRBV28, the J gene TRBJ2-7, with 9 nucleotides matching TRBD1. V was clipped by 6 bases and J by 0 bases; unmatched bases: 3. This CDR3 region has 14 residues. Germline loops: CDR1 MDHEN, CDR2 SYDVKM. The CDR3 loop is CASRQTGGSYEQYF. CDR3 coding DNA: TGTGCCAGCAGACAGACAGGGGGCTCCTACGAGCAGTACTTC.

This clonotype has a count of ten or more. V and J are TRBV20-1 and TRBJ2-3; 10 bases are a match to TRBD2. V lost 1 base to trimming and J lost 3 bases; unmatched junction nucleotides: 10. The CDR3 contains 17 residues. Germline CDR1 DFQATT, CDR2 SNEGSKA (reference sequence). CDR3 in DNA: TGCAGTGCTAGAGCGGGGGGCGGACTAGCGGCAACAGATACGCAGTATTTT. Translated: CSARAGGGLAATDTQYF.

The table lists this clonotype with a count of one. The chain couples TRBV7-2 to TRBJ2-4, with 7 bases lining up with TRBD1. Germline V gives CDR1 SGHTA, CDR2 FQGNSA. The V segment lost 3 bases and the J segment 7 bases; nucleotides outside the gene matches: 6. The CDR3 is 14 residues long. The CDR3 loop is CASSFYRGGNIQYF. As DNA, the CDR3 is TGTGCCAGCAGCTTCTACAGGGGTGGGAACATTCAGTACTTC.